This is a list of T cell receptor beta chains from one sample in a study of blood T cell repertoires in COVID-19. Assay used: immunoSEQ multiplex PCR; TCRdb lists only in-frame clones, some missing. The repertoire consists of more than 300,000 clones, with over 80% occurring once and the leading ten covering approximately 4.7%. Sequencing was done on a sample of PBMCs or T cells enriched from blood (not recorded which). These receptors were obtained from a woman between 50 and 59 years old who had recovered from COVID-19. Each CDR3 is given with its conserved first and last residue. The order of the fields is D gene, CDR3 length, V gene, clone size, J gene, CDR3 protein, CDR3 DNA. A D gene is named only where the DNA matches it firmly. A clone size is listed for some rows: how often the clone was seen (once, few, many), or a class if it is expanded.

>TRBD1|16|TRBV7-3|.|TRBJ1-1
CASSSRQGRLNTEAFF
TGTGCCAGCAGCTCCCGACAGGGCCGCTTGAACACTGAAGCTTTCTTT
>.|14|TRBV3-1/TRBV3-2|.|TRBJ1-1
CASSRGPGNTEAFF
TGTGCCAGCAGCCGGGGGCCGGGGAACACTGAAGCTTTCTTT
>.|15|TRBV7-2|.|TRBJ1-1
CASSLAAGEIPEAFF
TGTGCCAGCAGCTTAGCGGCGGGAGAGATCCCTGAAGCTTTCTTT
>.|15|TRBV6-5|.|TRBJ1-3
CASSRGLSRGNTIYF
TGTGCCAGCAGCCGAGGACTCAGCAGAGGAAACACCATATATTTT
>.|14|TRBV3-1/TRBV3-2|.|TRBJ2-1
CASNTNPQGNEQFF
TGTGCCAGCAACACCAATCCTCAGGGCAATGAGCAGTTCTTC
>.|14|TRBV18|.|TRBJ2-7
CASSPTSKTYEQYF
TGTGCCAGCTCACCAACCTCGAAAACTTACGAGCAGTACTTC
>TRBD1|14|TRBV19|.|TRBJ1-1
CASSLDRAVSEAFF
TGTGCCAGTAGTTTAGACAGGGCCGTTAGTGAAGCTTTCTTT
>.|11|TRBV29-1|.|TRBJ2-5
CSVASLETQYF
TGCAGCGTTGCCAGTCTAGAGACCCAGTACTTC
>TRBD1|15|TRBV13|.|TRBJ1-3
CASSPGQGESNTIYF
TGTGCCAGCAGCCCGGGACAGGGGGAGTCGAACACCATATATTTT
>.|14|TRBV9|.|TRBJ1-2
CASSVGREGYGYTF
TGTGCCAGCAGCGTCGGCAGGGAGGGCTATGGCTACACCTTC
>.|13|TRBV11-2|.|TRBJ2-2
CASSLGGAGELFF
TGTGCCAGCAGCTTAGGGGGCGCCGGGGAGCTGTTTTTT
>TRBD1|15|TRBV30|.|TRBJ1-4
CAWSLSTGWGEKLFF
TGTGCCTGGAGTCTATCGACAGGGTGGGGGGAAAAACTGTTTTTT
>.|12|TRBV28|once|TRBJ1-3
CASSLGGNTIYF
TGTGCCAGCAGTTTAGGCGGAAACACCATATATTTT
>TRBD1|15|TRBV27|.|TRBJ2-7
CASSPGTGDSYEQYF
TGTGCCAGCAGTCCCGGGACAGGAGACTCCTACGAGCAGTACTTC
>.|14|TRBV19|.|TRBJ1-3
CASSTRGSGNTIYF
TGTGCCAGTAGTACCCGGGGCTCTGGAAACACCATATATTTT
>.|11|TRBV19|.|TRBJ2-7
CASSIYEEQYF
TGTGCCAGTAGTATCTATGAAGAGCAGTACTTC
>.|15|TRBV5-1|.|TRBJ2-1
CASRAEVSSYNEQFF
TGCGCCAGCAGGGCGGAGGTGAGCTCCTACAATGAGCAGTTCTTC
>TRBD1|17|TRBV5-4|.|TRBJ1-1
CASSSGQGALLDTEAFF
TGTGCCAGCAGCTCCGGACAGGGGGCCCTTCTTGACACTGAAGCTTTCTTT
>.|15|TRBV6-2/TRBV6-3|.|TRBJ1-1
CASSYGAGRYTEAFF
TGTGCCAGCAGTTACGGGGCCGGGAGGTACACTGAAGCTTTCTTT
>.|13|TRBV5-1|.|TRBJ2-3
CASSLWLTDTQYF
TGCGCCAGCAGCTTGTGGCTCACAGATACGCAGTATTTT
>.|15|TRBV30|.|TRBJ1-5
CAWTYRGARGQPQHF
TGTGCCTGGACCTATCGGGGGGCGCGGGGTCAGCCCCAGCATTTT
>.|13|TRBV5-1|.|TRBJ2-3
CASSLQGADTQYF
TGCGCCAGCAGCTTGCAGGGCGCAGATACGCAGTATTTT
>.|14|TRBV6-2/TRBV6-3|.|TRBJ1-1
CASSYPRFNTEAFF
TGTGCCAGCAGTTACCCGCGGTTCAACACTGAAGCTTTCTTT
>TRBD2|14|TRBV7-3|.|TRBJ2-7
CASSEGSGINEQYF
TGTGCCAGCAGCGAGGGTAGCGGGATCAACGAGCAGTACTTC
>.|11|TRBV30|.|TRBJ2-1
CAWNSYNEQFF
TGTGCCTGGAACAGTTACAATGAGCAGTTCTTC
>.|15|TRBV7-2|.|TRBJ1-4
CASSSSPGRNEKLFF
TGTGCCAGCAGCTCCTCGCCGGGAAGGAATGAAAAACTGTTTTTT
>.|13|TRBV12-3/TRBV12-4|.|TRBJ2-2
CASSFESPGELFF
TGTGCCAGCAGTTTTGAGTCTCCCGGGGAGCTGTTTTTT
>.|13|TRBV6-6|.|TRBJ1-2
CASREQEGYGYTF
TGTGCCAGCAGAGAACAGGAAGGCTATGGCTACACCTTC
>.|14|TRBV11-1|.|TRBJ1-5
CASSPIGGNQPQHF
TGTGCCAGCAGCCCCATAGGGGGCAATCAGCCCCAGCATTTT
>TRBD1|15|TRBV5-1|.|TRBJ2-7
CASSYTGGKAYEQYF
TGCGCCAGCAGTTATACAGGGGGCAAGGCCTACGAGCAGTACTTC
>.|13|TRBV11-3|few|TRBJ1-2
CASSSGQNYGYTF
TGTGCCAGCAGCTCCGGACAGAACTATGGCTACACCTTC
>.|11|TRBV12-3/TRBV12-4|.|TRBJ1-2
CASSYSYGYTF
TGTGCCAGCAGTTACAGTTATGGCTACACCTTC
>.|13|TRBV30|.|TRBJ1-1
CAWSADRNTEAFF
TGTGCCTGGAGTGCCGACAGGAACACTGAAGCTTTCTTT
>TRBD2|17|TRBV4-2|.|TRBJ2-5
CASSQAGTSGRVETQYF
TGTGCCAGCAGCCAGGCCGGGACTAGCGGGAGGGTCGAGACCCAGTACTTC
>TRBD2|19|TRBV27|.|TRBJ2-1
CASSILGVALAESYNEQFF
TGTGCCAGCAGTATTCTCGGGGTCGCGCTAGCGGAATCCTACAATGAGCAGTTCTTC
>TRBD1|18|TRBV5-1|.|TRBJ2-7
CASSLSPTGQAFSDEQYF
TGCGCCAGCAGCCTCAGCCCAACGGGACAGGCCTTTTCCGACGAGCAGTACTTC
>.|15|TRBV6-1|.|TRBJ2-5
CASSEGSTSGETQYF
TGTGCCAGCAGTGAAGGTTCCACTTCGGGGGAGACCCAGTACTTC
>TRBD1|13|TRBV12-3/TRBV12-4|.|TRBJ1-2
CASTEGTAGGYTF
TGTGCCAGCACCGAGGGGACAGCAGGAGGCTACACCTTC
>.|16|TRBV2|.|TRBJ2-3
CASSEARGLGTDTQYF
TGTGCCAGCAGTGAAGCTCGGGGGTTGGGCACAGATACGCAGTATTTT
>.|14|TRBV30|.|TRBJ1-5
CAWSERGSNQPQHF
TGTGCCTGGAGTGAAAGGGGTTCCAATCAGCCCCAGCATTTT
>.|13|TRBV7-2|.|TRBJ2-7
CASSNGVSYEQYF
TGTGCCAGCAGCAACGGGGTCTCCTACGAGCAGTACTTC
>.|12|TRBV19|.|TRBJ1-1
CASRYRDSEAFF
TGTGCCAGTCGATACAGGGATTCTGAAGCTTTCTTT
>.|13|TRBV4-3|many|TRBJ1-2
CASSPEGVYGYTF
TGCGCCAGCAGCCCCGAGGGTGTCTATGGCTACACCTTC
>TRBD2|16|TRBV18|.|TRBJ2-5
CASSPTSGRARETQYF
TGTGCCAGCTCACCCACTAGCGGGAGGGCTCGGGAGACCCAGTACTTC
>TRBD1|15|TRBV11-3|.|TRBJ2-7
CASSSRQGKTYEQYF
TGTGCCAGCAGCTCACGACAGGGGAAAACCTACGAGCAGTACTTC
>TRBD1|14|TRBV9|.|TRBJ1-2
CASSVAGGNYGYTF
TGTGCCAGCAGCGTGGCAGGGGGCAACTATGGCTACACCTTC
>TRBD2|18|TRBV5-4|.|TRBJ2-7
CASSLRFGTSGITYEQYF
TGTGCCAGCAGCCTGCGTTTCGGGACTAGCGGGATTACCTACGAGCAGTACTTC
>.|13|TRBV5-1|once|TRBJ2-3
CASSSPRADTQYF
TGCGCCAGCAGCTCCCCTCGGGCAGATACGCAGTATTTT
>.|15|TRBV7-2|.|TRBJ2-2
CASSLVRSNTGELFF
TGTGCCAGCAGCTTAGTTAGGAGTAACACCGGGGAGCTGTTTTTT
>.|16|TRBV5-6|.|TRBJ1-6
CASSLGGAGLHSPLHF
TGTGCCAGCAGCTTGGGAGGTGCGGGGCTGCATTCACCCCTCCACTTT
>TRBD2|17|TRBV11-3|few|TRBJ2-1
CASSLTAPSGRAGEQFF
TGTGCCAGCAGCTTAACTGCCCCTAGCGGGAGGGCTGGTGAGCAGTTCTTC